This TCR beta chain came from a study of tumor-infiltrating lymphocytes in primary liver carcinoma. The wider study: Sample counts of productive TCRbeta reads spanned roughly 3.65 to 8 million; these counts were similar across tissue types.

The source of the blood RNA was unsorted whole blood, and germline DNA was extracted as well. Making TCR beta cDNA involved approximately 520 ng total RNA and a constant-region primer. Researchers made the TCR beta libraries by running three nested multiplex PCR rounds with slightly modified ARM-PCR. In the first two PCR rounds, TRBV1-TRBV30 forward primers were paired with a C-beta reverse primer, and each round lasted approximately 10 cycles. TCRdb processed the multiplex PCR reads anew with MiXCR; each CDR3 protein has one entry. The sample yields 250,000 to 350,000 distinct CDR3 sequences, more than 55% seen once. Findings and limits, study-wide: Blood fell significantly below tumors in its top-250-clone fraction (p = 0.039).

The V and J ends lost 4 bases and 3 bases, in that order; junction bases with no gene match: 5. The CDR3 covers 14 residues. The V gene's germline CDR1 is SGHRS and CDR2 YFSETQ. To note about this clonotype: No antigen is known for it.

Input material: peripheral blood. The source is a woman aged 25 to 39 with primary liver carcinoma and hepatitis B virus infection. The J gene is TRBJ1-1, the V gene TRBV5-1; 8 bases are shared with TRBD1. The CDR3 DNA reads TGCGCCAGCAGCCCGCAGGGGGCGCACACTGAAGCTTTCTTT. Amino acid sequence: CASSPQGAHTEAFF. Together with reference TRBV5-1 and TRBJ1-1, the CDR3 gives the full variable domain: KAGVTQTPRYLIKTRGQQVTLSCSPISGHRSVSWYQQTPGQGLQFLFEYFSETQRNKGNFPGRFSGRQFSNSRSEMNVSTLELGDSALYLCASSPQGAHTEAFFGQGTRLTVV.